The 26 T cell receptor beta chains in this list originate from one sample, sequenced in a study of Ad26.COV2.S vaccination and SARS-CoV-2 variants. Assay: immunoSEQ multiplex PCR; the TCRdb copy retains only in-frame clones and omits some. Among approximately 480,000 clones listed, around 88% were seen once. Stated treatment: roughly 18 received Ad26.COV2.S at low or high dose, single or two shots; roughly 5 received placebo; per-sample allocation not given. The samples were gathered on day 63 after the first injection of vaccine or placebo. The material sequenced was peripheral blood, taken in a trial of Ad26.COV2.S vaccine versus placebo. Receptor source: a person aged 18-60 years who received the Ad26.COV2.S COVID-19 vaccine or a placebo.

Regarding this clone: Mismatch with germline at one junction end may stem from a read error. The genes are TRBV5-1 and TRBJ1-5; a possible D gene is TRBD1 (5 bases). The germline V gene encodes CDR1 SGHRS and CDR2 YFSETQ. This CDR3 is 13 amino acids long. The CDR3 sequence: CARSLGGDRPQHF. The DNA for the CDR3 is TGCGCCCGCAGCTTGGGGGGGGATCGGCCCCAGCATTTT. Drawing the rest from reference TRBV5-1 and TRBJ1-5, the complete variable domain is KAGVTQTPRYLIKTRGQQVTLSCSPISGHRSVSWYQQTPGQGLQFLFEYFSETQRNKGNFPGRFSGRQFSNSRSEMNVSTLELGDSALYLCARSLGGDRPQHFGDGTRLSIL.

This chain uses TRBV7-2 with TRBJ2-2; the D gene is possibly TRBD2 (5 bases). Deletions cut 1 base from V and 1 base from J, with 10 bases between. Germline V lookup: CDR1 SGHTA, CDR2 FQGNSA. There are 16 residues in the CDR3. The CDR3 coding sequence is TGTGCCAGCAGCTTAGTGGCGGGCTGGAACACCGGGGAGCTGTTTTTT. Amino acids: CASSLVAGWNTGELFF.

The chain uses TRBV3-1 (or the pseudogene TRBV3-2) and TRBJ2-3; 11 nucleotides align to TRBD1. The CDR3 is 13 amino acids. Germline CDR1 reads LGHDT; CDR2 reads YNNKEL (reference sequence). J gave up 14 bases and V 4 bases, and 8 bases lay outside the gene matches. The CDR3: CASSPRDRGRVYF. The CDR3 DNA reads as TGTGCCAGCAGCCCCCGGGACAGGGGGAGGGTGTATTTT.

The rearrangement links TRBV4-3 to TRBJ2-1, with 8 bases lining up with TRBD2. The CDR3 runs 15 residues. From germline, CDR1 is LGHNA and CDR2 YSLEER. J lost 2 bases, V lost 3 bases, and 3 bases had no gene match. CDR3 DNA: TGCGCCAGCAGCCACTTTAGCGGGACCTACAATGAGCAGTTCTTC. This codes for CASSHFSGTYNEQFF.

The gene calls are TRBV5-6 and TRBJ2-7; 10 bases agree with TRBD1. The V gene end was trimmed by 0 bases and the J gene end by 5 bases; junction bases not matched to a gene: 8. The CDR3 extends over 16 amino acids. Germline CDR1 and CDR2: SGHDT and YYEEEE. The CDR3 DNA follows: TGTGCCAGCAGCTTGGCGGGTGGGACAGGGGTCGACGAGCAGTACTTC. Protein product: CASSLAGGTGVDEQYF.

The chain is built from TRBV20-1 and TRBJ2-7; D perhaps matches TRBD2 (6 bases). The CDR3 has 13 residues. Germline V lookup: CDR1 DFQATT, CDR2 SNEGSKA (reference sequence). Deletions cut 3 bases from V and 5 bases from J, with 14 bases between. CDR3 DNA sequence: TGCAGTGCTAGTAAGCTATGGGAGGACGAGCAGTACTTC. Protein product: CSASKLWEDEQYF.

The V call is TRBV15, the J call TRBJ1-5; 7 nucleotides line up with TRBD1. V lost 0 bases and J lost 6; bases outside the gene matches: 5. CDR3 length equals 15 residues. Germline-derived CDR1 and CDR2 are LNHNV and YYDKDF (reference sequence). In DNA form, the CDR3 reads TGTGCCACCAGCAGAGATATGGGACAGAGTCAGCCCCAGCATTTT. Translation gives CATSRDMGQSQPQHF.

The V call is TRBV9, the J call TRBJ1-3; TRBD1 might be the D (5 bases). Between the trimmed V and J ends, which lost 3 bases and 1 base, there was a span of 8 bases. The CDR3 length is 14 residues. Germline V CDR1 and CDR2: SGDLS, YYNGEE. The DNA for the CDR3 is TGTGCCAGCAGCGGAGACAGTTCTGGAAACACCATATATTTT. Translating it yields CASSGDSSGNTIYF. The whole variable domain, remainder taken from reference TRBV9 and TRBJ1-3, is DSGVTQTPKHLITATGQRVTLRCSPRSGDLSVYWYQQSLDQGLQFLIQYYNGEERAKGNILERFSAQQFPDLHSELNLSSLELGDSALYFCASSGDSSGNTIYFGEGSWLTVV.

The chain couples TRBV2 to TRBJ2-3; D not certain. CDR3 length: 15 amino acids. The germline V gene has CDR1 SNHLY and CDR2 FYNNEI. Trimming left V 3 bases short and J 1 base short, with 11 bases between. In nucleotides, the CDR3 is TGTGCCAGCAGTGAGGGGTTGATGGGCACAGATACGCAGTATTTT. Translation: CASSEGLMGTDTQYF. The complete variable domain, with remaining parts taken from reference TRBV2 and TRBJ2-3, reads EPEVTQTPSHQVTQMGQEVILRCVPISNHLYFYWYRQILGQKVEFLVSFYNNEISEKSEIFDDQFSVERPDGSNFTLKIRSTKLEDSAMYFCASSEGLMGTDTQYFGPGTRLTVL.

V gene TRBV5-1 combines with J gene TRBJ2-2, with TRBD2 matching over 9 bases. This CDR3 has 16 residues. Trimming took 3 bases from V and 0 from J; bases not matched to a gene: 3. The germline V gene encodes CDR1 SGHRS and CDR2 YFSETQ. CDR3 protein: CASSSGLATNTGELFF. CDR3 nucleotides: TGCGCCAGCAGCTCGGGACTAGCTACGAACACCGGGGAGCTGTTTTTT.

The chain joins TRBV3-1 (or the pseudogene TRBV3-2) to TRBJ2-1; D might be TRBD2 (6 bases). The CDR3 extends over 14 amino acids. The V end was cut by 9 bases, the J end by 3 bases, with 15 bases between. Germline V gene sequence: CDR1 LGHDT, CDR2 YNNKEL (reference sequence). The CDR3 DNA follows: TGTGCCAGGCATCCGGGGGAGGTCTACAATGAGCAGTTCTTC. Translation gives CARHPGEVYNEQFF.

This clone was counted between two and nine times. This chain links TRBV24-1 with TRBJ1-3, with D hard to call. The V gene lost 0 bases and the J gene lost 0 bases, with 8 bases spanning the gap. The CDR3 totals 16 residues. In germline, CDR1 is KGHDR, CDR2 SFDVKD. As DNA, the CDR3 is TGTGCCACCAGTGATTTGACCGGGTTCTCTGGAAACACCATATATTTT. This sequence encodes CATSDLTGFSGNTIYF.

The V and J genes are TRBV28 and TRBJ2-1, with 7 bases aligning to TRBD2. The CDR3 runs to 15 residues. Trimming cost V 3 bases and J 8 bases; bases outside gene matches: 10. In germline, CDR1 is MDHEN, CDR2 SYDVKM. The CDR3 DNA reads TGTGCCAGCAGTTTGGGTCTGAGCGGGACCGATGAGCAGTTCTTC. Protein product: CASSLGLSGTDEQFF.

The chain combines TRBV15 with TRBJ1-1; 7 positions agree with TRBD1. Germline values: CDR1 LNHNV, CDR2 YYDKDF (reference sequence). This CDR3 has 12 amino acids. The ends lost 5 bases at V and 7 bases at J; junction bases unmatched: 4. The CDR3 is CATSGTEDEAFF. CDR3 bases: TGTGCCACCAGCGGGACAGAGGATGAAGCTTTCTTT.

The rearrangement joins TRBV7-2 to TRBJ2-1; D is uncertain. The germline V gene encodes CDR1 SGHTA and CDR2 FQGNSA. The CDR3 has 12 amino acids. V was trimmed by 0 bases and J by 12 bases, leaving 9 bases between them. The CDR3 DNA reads TGTGCCAGCAGCTTAGCCGGAGATGTGCAGTTCTTC. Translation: CASSLAGDVQFF.

CDR3 coding DNA: TGTGCCAGCAGCTCCCCCGGCGGTGTCTCCTACGAGCAGTACTTC. Protein product: CASSSPGGVSYEQYF. This chain connects TRBV7-2 to TRBJ2-7; no reliable D call. The CDR3 has 15 residues. The V end lost 4 bases, the J end lost 0 bases, and 13 bases lay between the germline ends. Germline CDR1 SGHTA, CDR2 FQGNSA.

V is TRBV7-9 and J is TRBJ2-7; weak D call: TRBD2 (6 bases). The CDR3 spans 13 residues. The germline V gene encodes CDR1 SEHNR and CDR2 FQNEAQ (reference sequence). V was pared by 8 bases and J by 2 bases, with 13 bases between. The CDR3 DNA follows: TGTGCCAGCGGCGCGGAGGGGCCCTACGAGCAGTACTTC. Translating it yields CASGAEGPYEQYF.

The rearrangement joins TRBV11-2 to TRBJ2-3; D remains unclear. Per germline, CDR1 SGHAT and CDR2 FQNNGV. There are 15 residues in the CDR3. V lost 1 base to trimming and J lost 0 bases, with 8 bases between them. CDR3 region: CASSLVGVSTDTQYF. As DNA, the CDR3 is TGTGCCAGCAGCTTAGTTGGGGTAAGCACAGATACGCAGTATTTT.

CDR3 nucleotide sequence: TGTGCCATCAGTGGTCAACTAGCGGGAGGCAATGAGCAGTTCTTC. As protein: CAISGQLAGGNEQFF. V usage is TRBV10-3 and J usage is TRBJ2-1, with 12 bases lining up with TRBD2. CDR3 length equals 15 residues. V trimming: 4 bases; J trimming: 6 bases; junction bases outside the gene matches: 4. From germline, CDR1 is ENHRY and CDR2 SYGVKD.

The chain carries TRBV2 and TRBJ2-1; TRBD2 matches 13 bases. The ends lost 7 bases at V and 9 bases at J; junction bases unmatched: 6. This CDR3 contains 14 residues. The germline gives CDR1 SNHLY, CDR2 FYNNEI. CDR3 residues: CASTPGLAGFEQFF. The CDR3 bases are TGTGCCAGCACCCCGGGACTAGCGGGATTTGAGCAGTTCTTC.

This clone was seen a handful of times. The CDR3 region is CAISPGLEGNQPQHF. Here the CDR3 DNA reads TGTGCCATCAGTCCTGGGTTAGAAGGCAATCAGCCCCAGCATTTT. The genes are TRBV10-3 and TRBJ1-5; no definite D call. Trimming cost V 5 bases and J 2 bases, with 13 bases left between them. CDR1 and CDR2 (germline): ENHRY, SYGVKD. This CDR3 has 15 residues.

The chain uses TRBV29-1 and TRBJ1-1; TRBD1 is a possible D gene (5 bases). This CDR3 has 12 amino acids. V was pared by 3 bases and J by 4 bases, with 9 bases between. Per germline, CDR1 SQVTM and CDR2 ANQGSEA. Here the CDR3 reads CSVEIGATEAFF. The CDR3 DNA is TGCAGCGTTGAGATCGGGGCCACTGAAGCTTTCTTT.

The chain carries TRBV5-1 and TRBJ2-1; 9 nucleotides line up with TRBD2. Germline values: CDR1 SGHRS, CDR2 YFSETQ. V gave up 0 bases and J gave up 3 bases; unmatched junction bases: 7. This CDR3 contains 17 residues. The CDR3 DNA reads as TGCGCCAGCAGCTTGGCTAGCGGGAATGTTTACTACAATGAGCAGTTCTTC. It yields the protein CASSLASGNVYYNEQFF. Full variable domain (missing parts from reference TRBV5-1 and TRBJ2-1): KAGVTQTPRYLIKTRGQQVTLSCSPISGHRSVSWYQQTPGQGLQFLFEYFSETQRNKGNFPGRFSGRQFSNSRSEMNVSTLELGDSALYLCASSLASGNVYYNEQFFGPGTRLTVL.

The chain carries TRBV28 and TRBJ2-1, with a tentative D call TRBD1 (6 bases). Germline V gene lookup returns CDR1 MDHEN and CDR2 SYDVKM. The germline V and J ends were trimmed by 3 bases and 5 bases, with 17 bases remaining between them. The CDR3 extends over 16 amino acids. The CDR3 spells CASSFLPGVGDNEQFF. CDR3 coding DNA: TGTGCCAGCAGTTTCCTCCCAGGGGTCGGGGACAATGAGCAGTTCTTC.

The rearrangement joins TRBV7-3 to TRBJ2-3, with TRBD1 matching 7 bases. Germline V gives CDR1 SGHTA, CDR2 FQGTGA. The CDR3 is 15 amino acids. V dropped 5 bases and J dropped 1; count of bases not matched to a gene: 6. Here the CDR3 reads CASSPQGLGTDTQYF. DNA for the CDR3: TGTGCCAGCAGCCCACAGGGGCTCGGCACAGATACGCAGTATTTT. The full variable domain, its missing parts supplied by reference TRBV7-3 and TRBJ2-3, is GAGVSQTPSNKVTEKGKYVELRCDPISGHTALYWYRQSLGQGPEFLIYFQGTGAADDSGLPNDRFFAVRPEGSVSTLKIQRTERGDSAVYLCASSPQGLGTDTQYFGPGTRLTVL.

The CDR3 DNA follows: TGTGCCAGCGATTTAGCGGGAGAGCACAATGAGCAGTTCTTC. Its protein product is CASDLAGEHNEQFF. V and J are TRBV5-4 and TRBJ2-1, with 9 bases matching TRBD2. J gave up 5 bases and V 7 bases, and 7 bases lay outside the gene matches. The CDR3 length is 14 residues. Germline CDR1 SGHNT, CDR2 YYREEE (reference sequence).